The 24 T cell receptor beta chains presented below share a single source sample, sequenced in a study of T cell clonotyping in hematopoietic cell transplantation. Only in-frame clones appear in the TCRdb table, and some are missing; sequencing was by immunoSEQ multiplex PCR. This table holds over 10,000 clones, around 80% found once. The time point was: recipient sample about 28 days before transplant, after cytoreduction. The sequencing used peripheral blood mononuclear cells, collected before stem cell transplant. Source of these receptors: a man aged 55 to 70 with acute myeloid leukemia. Some clones in this sample may be carry-over from other donors' samples.

The chain employs TRBV28 and TRBJ2-7; TRBD1 matches 10 bases. Germline CDR1 MDHEN, CDR2 SYDVKM. This CDR3 has 13 residues. Trimming at V came to 8 bases and at J to 4 bases, leaving 5 bases not matched to a gene. DNA of the CDR3: TGTGCCAGCCGGACAGGGGGGCGTTACGAGCAGTACTTC. It translates to CASRTGGRYEQYF.

This chain connects TRBV6-1 to TRBJ2-3; 10 bases agree with TRBD2. Germline CDR1 and CDR2: MNHNS and SASEGT. There are 16 residues in the CDR3. The ends lost 1 base at V and 7 bases at J; junction bases unmatched: 8. In DNA form, the CDR3 reads TGTGCCAGCAGTGAAGACCAGCGGGGGGGCACCAATACGCAGTATTTT. Translation gives CASSEDQRGGTNTQYF.

The sample holds a few counts of this clone. This chain connects TRBV29-1 to TRBJ2-2; D gene uncertain. Germline V gives CDR1 SQVTM, CDR2 ANQGSEA. The CDR3 length is 13 residues. The germline V and J ends were trimmed by 4 bases and 6 bases, with 12 bases remaining between them. The CDR3 is CSVGTTASGELFF. In DNA form, the CDR3 reads TGCAGCGTTGGTACAACTGCCTCCGGGGAGCTGTTTTTT.

V is TRBV19 and J is TRBJ2-1; 10 nucleotides line up with TRBD2. V shed 8 bases and J 2 bases; nucleotides not matched to a gene: 6. The length of the CDR3 is 15 residues. Germline V gene sequence: CDR1 LNHDA, CDR2 SQIVND (reference sequence). CDR3 amino acids: CASGSSGSAYNEQFF. The CDR3 DNA sequence: TGTGCCAGTGGTTCTAGCGGGAGTGCCTACAATGAGCAGTTCTTC.

The gene calls are TRBV25-1 and TRBJ1-4; D is perhaps TRBD1 (5 bases). The germline V gene has CDR1 MGHDK and CDR2 SYGVNS. The CDR3 runs 17 residues. Trimming stripped 2 bases from V and 7 bases from J, with 20 bases between. Here the CDR3 DNA reads TGTGCCAGCAGTGAACCACCAGGGCGGCAGGGAGGTGAAAAACTGTTTTTT. It yields the protein CASSEPPGRQGGEKLFF.

This sequence joins TRBV6-6 and TRBJ2-6; the D gene could be TRBD1 or TRBD2 (5 bases each). V lost 8 bases and J 0 bases, leaving 14 bases between the germline ends. CDR3 length: 16 amino acids. Per germline, CDR1 MNHNY and CDR2 SVGAGI (reference sequence). The CDR3 loop is CASSGTRSSGANVLTF. CDR3 nucleotides: TGTGCCAGCTCCGGGACGCGGTCCTCTGGGGCCAACGTCCTGACTTTC.

The chain couples TRBV11-1 to TRBJ1-5; D gene unclear. This CDR3 is 13 amino acids long. Germline values: CDR1 SGHAT, CDR2 FQDESV (reference sequence). V dropped 3 bases and J dropped 3 bases, with 6 bases sitting between them. CDR3 in DNA: TGTGCCAGCAGCTTCAGTCCCAATCAGCCCCAGCATTTT. Protein product: CASSFSPNQPQHF.

This sequence joins TRBV9 and TRBJ2-3; D remains ambiguous. The ends were cut back, 1 base at V and 2 bases at J, with 5 bases in the middle. In germline, CDR1 is SGDLS, CDR2 YYNGEE. The CDR3 spans 13 residues. This chain's CDR3 is CASSVMNTDTQYF. CDR3 DNA sequence: TGTGCCAGCAGCGTAATGAACACAGATACGCAGTATTTT.

The V gene is TRBV2, the J gene TRBJ1-5; 7 bases fit TRBD1. Germline assignment: CDR1 SNHLY and CDR2 FYNNEI. This CDR3 spans 15 amino acids. V was pared by 5 bases and J by 4 bases, with 8 bases of the junction left unmatched. CDR3 protein: CASSQQGLGNQPQHF. The CDR3 coding sequence is TGTGCCAGCAGTCAACAGGGGCTCGGGAATCAGCCCCAGCATTTT. The full variable domain, in which reference TRBV2 and TRBJ1-5 provide the parts outside the CDR3, is EPEVTQTPSHQVTQMGQEVILRCVPISNHLYFYWYRQILGQKVEFLVSFYNNEISEKSEIFDDQFSVERPDGSNFTLKIRSTKLEDSAMYFCASSQQGLGNQPQHFGDGTRLSIL.

J is TRBJ1-5 and V is TRBV7-8; D gene unclear. V was cut by 1 base and J by 0 bases, with 7 bases left in between. Germline V gives CDR1 SGHVS, CDR2 FQNEAQ. CDR3 size: 15 residues. CDR3 sequence: CASSLGMGSNQPQHF. Written as DNA, the CDR3 is TGTGCCAGCAGCTTAGGTATGGGTAGCAATCAGCCCCAGCATTTT.

The chain has TRBV30 and TRBJ1-1; no reliable D call. Per the germline V gene, CDR1 is GTSNPN and CDR2 is SVGIG (reference sequence). V lost 2 bases and J lost 9, with 10 bases in between. CDR3 length: 11 residues. The CDR3 loop is CAWSHSQQAFF. CDR3 in DNA: TGTGCCTGGAGTCACTCTCAACAAGCTTTCTTT.

This rearrangement joins TRBV4-3 to TRBJ2-7, with no clear D. The germline V and J ends were trimmed by 0 bases and 5 bases, with 8 bases remaining between them. CDR1 is LGHNA, CDR2 YSLEER, per germline. CDR3 length: 13 residues. The CDR3 DNA reads TGCGCCAGCAGCCAAGATAGACCCGACGAGCAGTACTTC. Protein product: CASSQDRPDEQYF.

V is TRBV11-2 and J is TRBJ2-7; D is undetermined. Germline assignment: CDR1 SGHAT and CDR2 FQNNGV. Trimming cost V 3 bases and J 7 bases, with 13 bases left between them. This CDR3 comprises 13 residues. The CDR3 DNA sequence: TGTGCCAGCAGCTTTACCCGCTCCGGTGAGCAGTACTTC. Protein sequence: CASSFTRSGEQYF.

This clone is a singleton in its sample. V and J are TRBV12-5 and TRBJ1-6; the D gene is possibly TRBD1 (5 bases). Germline V gene data show CDR1 as LGHNT and CDR2 as FRNRAP. The germline V and J ends were trimmed by 0 bases and 5 bases, with 8 bases remaining between them. The CDR3 covers 15 residues. The CDR3 sequence: CASGLVADNNSPLHF. The CDR3 DNA reads as TGTGCTAGTGGTTTGGTAGCGGACAATAATTCACCCCTCCACTTT.

This clone came up once. This chain uses TRBV11-2 with TRBJ2-7; 8 nucleotides agree with TRBD1. V lost 5 bases and J lost 6; bases outside the gene matches: 9. The germline CDR1 and CDR2 sequences are SGHAT and FQNNGV. The CDR3 is made up of 14 amino acids. CDR3 amino acids: CASSEWTGSVEQYF. The CDR3 DNA sequence: TGTGCCAGCAGCGAGTGGACAGGGAGCGTCGAGCAGTACTTC.

The chain uses TRBV29-1 and TRBJ2-1; 7 bases line up with TRBD2. This CDR3 is built from 12 residues. Germline lookup yields CDR1 SQVTM and CDR2 ANQGSEA. J lost 7 bases, V lost 5 bases, and 5 bases had no gene match. CDR3 sequence reads: CSVWTRDNEQFF. CDR3 DNA: TGCAGCGTTTGGACTAGGGATAATGAGCAGTTCTTC.

This chain uses TRBV7-9 with TRBJ2-1; possibly TRBD1 for D (5 bases). V was pared by 2 bases and J by 9 bases, with 11 bases between. Germline CDR1 reads SEHNR; CDR2 reads FQNEAQ (reference sequence). CDR3 size: 13 residues. The CDR3 DNA is TGTGCCAGCAGCTTAAGGGGTTTGGGTGAGCAGTTCTTC. Translating it yields CASSLRGLGEQFF.

CDR3 nucleotides: TGTGCCAGCAGTGAAGAGGCGGGGGGGTTTAATGAAAAACTGTTTTTT. Translation gives CASSEEAGGFNEKLFF. The rearrangement uses TRBV6-1 and TRBJ1-4, with D maybe TRBD1 (5 bases). The CDR3 consists of 16 residues. Between the trimmed V and J ends, which lost 1 base and 4 bases, there was a span of 13 bases. Germline values: CDR1 MNHNS, CDR2 SASEGT.

The chain uses TRBV19 and TRBJ1-1; no clear D. This CDR3 region has 13 residues. Per germline, CDR1 LNHDA and CDR2 SQIVND (reference sequence). Trimming stripped 4 bases from V and 4 bases from J, with 10 bases between. DNA for the CDR3: TGTGCCAGTAGTACCGACGGTCTCACTGAAGCTTTCTTT. It yields the protein CASSTDGLTEAFF.

V is TRBV30 and J is TRBJ2-1; D remains ambiguous. The V end was cut by 2 bases, the J end by 2 bases, with 7 bases between. Germline-derived CDR1 and CDR2 are GTSNPN and SVGIG (reference sequence). The CDR3 runs to 13 residues. CDR3 in amino acids: CAWSPGTYNEQFF. The CDR3 coding sequence is TGTGCCTGGAGTCCCGGAACCTACAATGAGCAGTTCTTC.

This clone was observed once. Here the CDR3 reads CASSVGDSYNEQFF. Here the CDR3 DNA reads TGTGCCAGTAGTGTGGGGGACTCCTACAATGAGCAGTTCTTC. The chain carries TRBV19 and TRBJ2-1; D assignment may be TRBD1 or TRBD2 (5 bases each). The CDR3 consists of 14 residues. Trimming stripped 5 bases from V and 0 bases from J, with 8 bases between. Germline V gene lookup returns CDR1 LNHDA and CDR2 SQIVND (reference sequence).

This clone has more than one count but fewer than ten. The chain links TRBV6-1 to TRBJ2-1; 7 positions agree with TRBD1. The CDR3 runs to 13 residues. J gave up 3 bases and V 8 bases, and 4 bases lay outside the gene matches. The germline V gene has CDR1 MNHNS and CDR2 SASEGT. The CDR3 spells CASGDSGYNEQFF. The DNA of the CDR3 is TGTGCCAGCGGGGACAGTGGCTACAATGAGCAGTTCTTC.

This rearrangement joins TRBV6-5 to TRBJ1-6; D not resolved. CDR1 MNHEY and CDR2 SVGAGI come from the germline V gene. V lost 0 bases to trimming and J lost 9 bases, with 9 bases between them. The CDR3 totals 14 residues. The CDR3 sequence: CASSYSGRGSPLHF. As DNA, the CDR3 is TGTGCCAGCAGTTACTCGGGCCGTGGTTCACCCCTCCACTTT.

The V call is TRBV11-3, the J call TRBJ2-7; 7 bases line up with TRBD1. This CDR3 is built from 12 residues. V trimming: 4 bases; J trimming: 7 bases; junction bases outside the gene matches: 4. Germline CDR1 and CDR2: SGHNT and YENEEA. CDR3 region: CASSSTGQEQYF. CDR3 DNA sequence: TGTGCCAGCAGCTCGACAGGGCAAGAGCAGTACTTC.